The clone carrying this T cell receptor (beta chain) was picked up many times. These data originate in a study of identical twins. All of the donors were Caucasians in good health. The CDR3 length is 18 residues. V gave up 4 bases and J gave up 0 bases, with 20 bases separating them. Germline CDR1 is SGHRS and CDR2 is YFSETQ. In TCRdb, the 5' RACE reads were re-called with MiXCR into one record per CDR3 protein. The table includes hundreds of thousands of distinct CDR3 sequences, roughly 6% detected once. The rearrangement joins TRBV5-1 to TRBJ2-1; D ambiguous. The sequenced sample was naive T cells sorted from blood. This TCR was recovered from a man between 18 and 29 years old in good health. CDR3 sequence reads: CASSPPRRISSSYNEQFF. The CDR3 coding sequence is TGCGCCAGCAGCCCCCCCAGGCGAATATCAAGCTCCTACAATGAGCAGTTCTTC. The entire variable domain, with the rest obtained from reference TRBV5-1 and TRBJ2-1, is as follows: KAGVTQTPRYLIKTRGQQVTLSCSPISGHRSVSWYQQTPGQGLQFLFEYFSETQRNKGNFPGRFSGRQFSNSRSEMNVSTLELGDSALYLCASSPPRRISSSYNEQFFGPGTRLTVL.